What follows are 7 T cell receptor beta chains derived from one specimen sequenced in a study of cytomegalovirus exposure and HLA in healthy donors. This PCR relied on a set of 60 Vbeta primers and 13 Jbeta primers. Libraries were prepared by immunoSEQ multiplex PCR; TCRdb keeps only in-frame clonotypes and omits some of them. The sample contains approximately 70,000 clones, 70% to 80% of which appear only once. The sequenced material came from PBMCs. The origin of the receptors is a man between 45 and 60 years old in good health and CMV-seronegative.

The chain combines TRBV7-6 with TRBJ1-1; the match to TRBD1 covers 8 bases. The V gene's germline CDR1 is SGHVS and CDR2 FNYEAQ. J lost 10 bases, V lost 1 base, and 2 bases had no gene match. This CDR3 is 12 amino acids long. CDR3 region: CASSLGGTGAFF. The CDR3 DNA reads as TGTGCCAGCAGCTTAGGCGGGACAGGAGCTTTCTTT.

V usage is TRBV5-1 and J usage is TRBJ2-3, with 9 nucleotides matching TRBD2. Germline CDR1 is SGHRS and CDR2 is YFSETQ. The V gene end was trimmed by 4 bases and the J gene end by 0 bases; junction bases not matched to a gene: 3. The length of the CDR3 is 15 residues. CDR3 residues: CASSGLASSTDTQYF. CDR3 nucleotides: TGCGCCAGCAGCGGACTAGCGTCTAGCACAGATACGCAGTATTTT.

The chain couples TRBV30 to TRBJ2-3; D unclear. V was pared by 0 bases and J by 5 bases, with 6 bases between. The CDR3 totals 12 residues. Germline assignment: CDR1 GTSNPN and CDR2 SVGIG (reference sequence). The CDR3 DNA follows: TGTGCCTGGAGTGTAACTGGAGATACGCAGTATTTT. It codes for CAWSVTGDTQYF.

The CDR3 bases are TGCGCCAGCAGCTTGGGGGACAGGGGGACTGAAAAACTGTTTTTT. Translated: CASSLGDRGTEKLFF. This sequence joins TRBV5-1 and TRBJ1-4, with TRBD1 matching 11 bases. The CDR3 sequence is 15 residues long. V was clipped by 0 bases and J by 7 bases; unmatched bases: 2. Germline V gives CDR1 SGHRS, CDR2 YFSETQ.

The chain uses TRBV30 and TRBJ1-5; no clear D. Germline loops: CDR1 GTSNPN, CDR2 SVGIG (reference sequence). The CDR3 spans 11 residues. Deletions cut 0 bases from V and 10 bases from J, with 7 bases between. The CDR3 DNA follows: TGTGCCTGGAGTGTTGGCACCCCCCAGCATTTT. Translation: CAWSVGTPQHF. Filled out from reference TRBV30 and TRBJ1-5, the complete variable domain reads SQTIHQWPATLVQPVGSPLSLECTVEGTSNPNLYWYRQAAGRGLQLLFYSVGIGQISSEVPQNLSASRPQDRQFILSSKKLLLSDSGFYLCAWSVGTPQHFGDGTRLSIL.

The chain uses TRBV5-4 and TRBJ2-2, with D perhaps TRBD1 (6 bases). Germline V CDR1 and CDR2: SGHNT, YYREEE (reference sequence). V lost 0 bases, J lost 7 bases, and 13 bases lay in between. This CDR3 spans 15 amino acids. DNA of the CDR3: TGTGCCAGCAGCTTGGGGCAGGGGACCGTCGGGGAGCTGTTTTTT. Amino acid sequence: CASSLGQGTVGELFF.

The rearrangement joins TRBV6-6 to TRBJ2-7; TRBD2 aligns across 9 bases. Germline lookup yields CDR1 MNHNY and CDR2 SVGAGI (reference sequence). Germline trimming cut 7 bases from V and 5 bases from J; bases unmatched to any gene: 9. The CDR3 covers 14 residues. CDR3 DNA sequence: TGTGCCAGCACCCGTAGCGGGAGTAATAACGAGCAGTACTTC. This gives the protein CASTRSGSNNEQYF.